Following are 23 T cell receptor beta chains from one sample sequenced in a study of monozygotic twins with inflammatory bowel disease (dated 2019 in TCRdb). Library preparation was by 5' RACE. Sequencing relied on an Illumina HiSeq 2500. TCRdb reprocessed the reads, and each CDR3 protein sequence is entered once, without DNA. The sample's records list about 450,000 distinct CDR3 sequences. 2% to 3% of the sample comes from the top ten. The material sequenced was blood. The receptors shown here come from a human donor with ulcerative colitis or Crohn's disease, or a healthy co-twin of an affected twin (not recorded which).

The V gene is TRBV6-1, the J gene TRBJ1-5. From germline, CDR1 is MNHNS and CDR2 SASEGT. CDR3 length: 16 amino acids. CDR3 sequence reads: CASREGSAFSNQPQHF.

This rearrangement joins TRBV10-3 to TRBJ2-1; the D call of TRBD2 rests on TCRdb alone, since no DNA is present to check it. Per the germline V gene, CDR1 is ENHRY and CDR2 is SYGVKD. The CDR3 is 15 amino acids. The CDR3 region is CAISRTSEVRGEQFF.

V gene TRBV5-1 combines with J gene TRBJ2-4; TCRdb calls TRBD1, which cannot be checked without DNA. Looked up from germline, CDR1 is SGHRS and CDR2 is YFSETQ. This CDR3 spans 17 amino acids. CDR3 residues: CASSLVLFGGEENIQYF.

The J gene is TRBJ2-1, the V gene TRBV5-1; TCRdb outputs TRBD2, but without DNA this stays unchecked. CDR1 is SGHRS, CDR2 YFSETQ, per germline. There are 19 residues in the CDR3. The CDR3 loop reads CASSTPGTRGLAGYNEQFF.

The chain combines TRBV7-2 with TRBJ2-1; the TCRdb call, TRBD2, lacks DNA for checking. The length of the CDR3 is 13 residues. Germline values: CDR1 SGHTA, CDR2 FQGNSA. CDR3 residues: CASSLGGFVEQFF.

The chain's CDR3 is CSARVQGLAHNEQFF. The chain couples TRBV20-1 to TRBJ2-1; TCRdb's D call of TRBD2 is untestable without DNA. Germline CDR1 is DFQATT and CDR2 is SNEGSKA (reference sequence). The CDR3 sequence is 15 residues long.

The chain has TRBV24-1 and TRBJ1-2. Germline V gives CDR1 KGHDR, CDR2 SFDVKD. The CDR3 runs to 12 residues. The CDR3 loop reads CATSDLQRGYTF.

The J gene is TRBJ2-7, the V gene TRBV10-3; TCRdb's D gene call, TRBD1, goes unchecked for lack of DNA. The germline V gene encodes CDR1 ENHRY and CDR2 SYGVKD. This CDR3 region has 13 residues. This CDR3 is CAISTQGFYEQYF.

Here the CDR3 reads CASSFLGQVGLGGGYTF. The chain combines TRBV7-2 with TRBJ1-2; TCRdb's D gene call, TRBD1, goes unchecked for lack of DNA. Germline CDR1 and CDR2: SGHTA and FQGNSA. CDR3 length: 17 residues.

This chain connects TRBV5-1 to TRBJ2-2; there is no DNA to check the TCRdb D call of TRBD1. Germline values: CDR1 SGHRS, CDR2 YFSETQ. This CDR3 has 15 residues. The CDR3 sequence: CASRFTDTITGELFF. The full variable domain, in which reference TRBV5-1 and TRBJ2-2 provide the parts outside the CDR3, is KAGVTQTPRYLIKTRGQQVTLSCSPISGHRSVSWYQQTPGQGLQFLFEYFSETQRNKGNFPGRFSGRQFSNSRSEMNVSTLELGDSALYLCASRFTDTITGELFFGEGSRLTVL.

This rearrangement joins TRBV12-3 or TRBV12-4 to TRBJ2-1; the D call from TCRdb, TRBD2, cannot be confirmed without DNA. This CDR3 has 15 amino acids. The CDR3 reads CASGGMASGSHEQFF.

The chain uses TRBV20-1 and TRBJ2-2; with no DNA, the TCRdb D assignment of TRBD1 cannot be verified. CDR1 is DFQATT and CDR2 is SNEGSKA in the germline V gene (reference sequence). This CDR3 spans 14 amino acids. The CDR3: CSATGGQTTGELFF.

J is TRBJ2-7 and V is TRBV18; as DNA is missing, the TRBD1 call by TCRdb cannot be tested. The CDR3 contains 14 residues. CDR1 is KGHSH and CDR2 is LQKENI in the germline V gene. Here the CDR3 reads CASSPWQGSYEQYF.

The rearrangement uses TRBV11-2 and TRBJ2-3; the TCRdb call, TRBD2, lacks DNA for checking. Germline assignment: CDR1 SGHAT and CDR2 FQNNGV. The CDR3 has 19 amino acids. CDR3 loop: CASSLLAGGPLFGTDTQYF.

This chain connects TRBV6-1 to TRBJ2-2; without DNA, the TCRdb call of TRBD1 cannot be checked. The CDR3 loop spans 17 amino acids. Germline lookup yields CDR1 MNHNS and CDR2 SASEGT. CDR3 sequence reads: CASSSRGRDRQTGELFF.

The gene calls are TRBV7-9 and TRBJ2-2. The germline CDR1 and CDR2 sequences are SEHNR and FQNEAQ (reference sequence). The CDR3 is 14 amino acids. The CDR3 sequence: CASSLGPATGELFF.

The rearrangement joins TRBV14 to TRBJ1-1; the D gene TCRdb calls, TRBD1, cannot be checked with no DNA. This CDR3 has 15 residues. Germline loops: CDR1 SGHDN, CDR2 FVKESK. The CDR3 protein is CASSHRGQGHAEAFF. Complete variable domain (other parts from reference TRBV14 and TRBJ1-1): EAGVTQFPSHSVIEKGQTVTLRCDPISGHDNLYWYRRVMGKEIKFLLHFVKESKQDESGMPNNRFLAERTGGTYSTLKVQPAELEDSGVYFCASSHRGQGHAEAFFGQGTRLTVV.

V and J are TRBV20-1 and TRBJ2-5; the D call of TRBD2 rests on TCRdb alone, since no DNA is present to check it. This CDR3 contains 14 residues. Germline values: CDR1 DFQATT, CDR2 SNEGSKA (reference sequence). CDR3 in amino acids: CSAQLAGAQETQYF.

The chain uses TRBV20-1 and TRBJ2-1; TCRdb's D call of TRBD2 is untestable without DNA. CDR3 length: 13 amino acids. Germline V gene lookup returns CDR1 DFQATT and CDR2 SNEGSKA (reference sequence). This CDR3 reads CSASSGIYNEQFF.

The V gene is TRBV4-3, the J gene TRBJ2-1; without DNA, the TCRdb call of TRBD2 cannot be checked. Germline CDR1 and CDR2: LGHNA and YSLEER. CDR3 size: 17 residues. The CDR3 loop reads CASSQDPGTANYNEQFF.

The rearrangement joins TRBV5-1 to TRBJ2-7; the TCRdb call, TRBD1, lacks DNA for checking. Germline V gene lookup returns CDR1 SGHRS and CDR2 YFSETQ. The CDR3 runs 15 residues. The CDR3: CASSLAAGEPVEQYF.

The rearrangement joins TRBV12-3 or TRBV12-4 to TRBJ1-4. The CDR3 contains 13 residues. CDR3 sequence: CASSLGTNEKLFF.

CDR3 residues: CASTRRGSGALSGANVLTF. The rearrangement uses TRBV5-6 and TRBJ2-6; TCRdb outputs TRBD1, but without DNA this stays unchecked. CDR3 length: 19 residues. Germline loops: CDR1 SGHDT, CDR2 YYEEEE.